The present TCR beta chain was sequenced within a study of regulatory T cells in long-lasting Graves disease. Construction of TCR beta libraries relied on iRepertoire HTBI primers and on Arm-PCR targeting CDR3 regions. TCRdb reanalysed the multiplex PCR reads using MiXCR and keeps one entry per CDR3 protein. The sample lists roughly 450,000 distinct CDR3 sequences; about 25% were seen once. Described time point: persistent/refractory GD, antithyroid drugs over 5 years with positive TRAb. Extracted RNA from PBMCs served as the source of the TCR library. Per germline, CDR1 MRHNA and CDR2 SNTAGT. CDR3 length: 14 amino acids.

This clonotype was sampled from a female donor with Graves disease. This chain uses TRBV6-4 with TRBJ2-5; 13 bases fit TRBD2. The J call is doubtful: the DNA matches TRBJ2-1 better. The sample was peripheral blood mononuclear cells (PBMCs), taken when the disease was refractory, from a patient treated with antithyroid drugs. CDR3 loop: CASTDGTSGNKQFF. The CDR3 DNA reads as TGTGCCAGCACCGACGGGACTAGCGGGAACAAACAGTTCTTC.